The TCR beta chain under discussion was sequenced for a study of shared clonotypes between healthy human individuals. Study conclusions and caveats: Non-shared clonotypes had lower generation probabilities than clonotypes shared by all four sorted-subset donors. The sharing of 5% to 5.5% of naive CD4 clonotypes was seen across several donors. Limitation of the genetic and exposure-history diversity represented came from the few donors.

Authors' analysis steps: For the immunoSEQ data, sequences were junction-only without quality scores, so filtering differed. Using immunoSEQ multiplex PCR, the repertoire was profiled, and TCRdb retains in-frame clones only, with some absent. D and trimming come from the DNA, and the V and J calls and clone size come from that table. The sample includes 2 million or so clones, approximately 94% of them seen just once. Turning to this clone: Its antigen is unknown.

The length of the CDR3 is 15 residues. V was cut by 0 bases and J by 8 bases, with 13 bases left in between. Germline V gives CDR1 MNHNY, CDR2 SVGAGI (reference sequence). Naive CD8 cells lacked CD45RO, underwent positive selection for CCR7 and left out terminally differentiated effector memory CD45RA+ cells. The rearrangement joins TRBV6-6 to TRBJ1-4; no firm D call. Sequencing input: naive CD8+ T cells sorted from blood. This TCR was sampled from a man younger than 35 in good health. The DNA for the CDR3 is TGTGCCAGCAGTTACTCGATGGGAATCGAGGAAAAACTGTTTTTT. This sequence encodes CASSYSMGIEEKLFF.